This T cell receptor (beta chain) was retrieved from a study of blood T cell repertoires in COVID-19. As handled by the study authors: Amplification with reference gene primers provided the estimates of nucleated cell counts. Method: immunoSEQ multiplex PCR; TCRdb's copy keeps in-frame clones and lacks some. V, J and clone size are those of that table, while D and trimming were read from the DNA. Here the sample spans roughly 64,000 clones, about three quarters being singletons. The CDR3 contains 15 residues. V gave up 5 bases and J gave up 6 bases, with 18 bases separating them. Germline V gene data show CDR1 as SEHNR and CDR2 as FQNEAQ (reference sequence). This clone was observed a single time.

The V gene is TRBV7-9, the J gene TRBJ2-3; a possible D gene is TRBD1 (5 bases). This receptor was identified in a human donor in a cohort sampled during active COVID-19. The sample consisted of peripheral blood. This CDR3 reads CASSPADTTVDTQYF. The CDR3 DNA is TGTGCCAGCAGCCCGGCGGACACAACGGTCGATACGCAGTATTTT.